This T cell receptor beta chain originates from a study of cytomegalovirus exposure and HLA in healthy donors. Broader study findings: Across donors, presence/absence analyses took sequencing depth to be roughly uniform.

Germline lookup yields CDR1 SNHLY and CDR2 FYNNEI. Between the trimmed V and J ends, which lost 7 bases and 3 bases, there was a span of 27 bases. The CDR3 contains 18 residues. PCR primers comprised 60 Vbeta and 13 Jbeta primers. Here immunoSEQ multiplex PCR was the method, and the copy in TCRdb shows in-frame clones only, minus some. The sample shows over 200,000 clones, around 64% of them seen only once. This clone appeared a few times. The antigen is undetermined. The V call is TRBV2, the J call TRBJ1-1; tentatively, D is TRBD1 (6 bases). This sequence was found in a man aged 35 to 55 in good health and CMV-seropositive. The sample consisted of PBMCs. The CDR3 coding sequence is TGTGCCAGCAAGGGTCCGCGGGGGGCGAGAAGTAGTTACACTGAAGCTTTCTTT. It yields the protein CASKGPRGARSSYTEAFF.